The T cell receptor beta chain under discussion was sequenced for a study of metastatic and nonmetastatic thyroid tumors. This clone occurred a few times. TCRdb re-called the PCR reads with MiXCR. The sample carries roughly 16,000 clones, roughly 29% recorded once. Patients had received no treatment of any kind before thyroid surgery. V shed 5 bases and J shed 4 bases, with 5 bases lying between them. The V gene's germline CDR1 is SGHTA and CDR2 FQGTGA. The CDR3 is 12 amino acids. This sequence originates from a female donor with papillary thyroid cancer or a benign thyroid nodule (not recorded which). Some clones in this sample may be carry-over from other donors' samples. V gene TRBV7-3 combines with J gene TRBJ2-2, with D tentatively TRBD1 (5 bases). What was sequenced was blood. The CDR3 DNA is TGTGCCAGCAGCCAGGGCACCGGGGAGCTGTTTTTT. Translated: CASSQGTGELFF.